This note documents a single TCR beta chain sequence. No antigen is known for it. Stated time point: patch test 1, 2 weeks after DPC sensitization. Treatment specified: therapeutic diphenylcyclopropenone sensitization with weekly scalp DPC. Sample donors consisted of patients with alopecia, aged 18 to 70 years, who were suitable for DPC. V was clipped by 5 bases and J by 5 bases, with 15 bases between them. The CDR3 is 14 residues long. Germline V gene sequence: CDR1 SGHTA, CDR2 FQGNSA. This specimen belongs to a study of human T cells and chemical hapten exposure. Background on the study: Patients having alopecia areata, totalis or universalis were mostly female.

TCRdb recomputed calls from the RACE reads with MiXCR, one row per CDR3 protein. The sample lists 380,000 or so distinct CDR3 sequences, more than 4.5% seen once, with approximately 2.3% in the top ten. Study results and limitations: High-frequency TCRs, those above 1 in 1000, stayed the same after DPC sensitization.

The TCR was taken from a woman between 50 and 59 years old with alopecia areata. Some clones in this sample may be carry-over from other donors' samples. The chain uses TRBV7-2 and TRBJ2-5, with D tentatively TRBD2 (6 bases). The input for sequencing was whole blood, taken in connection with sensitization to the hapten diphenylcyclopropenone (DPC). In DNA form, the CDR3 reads TGTGCCAGCAGCCGGGACTTAAATGCGGAGACCCAGTACTTC. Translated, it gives CASSRDLNAETQYF.